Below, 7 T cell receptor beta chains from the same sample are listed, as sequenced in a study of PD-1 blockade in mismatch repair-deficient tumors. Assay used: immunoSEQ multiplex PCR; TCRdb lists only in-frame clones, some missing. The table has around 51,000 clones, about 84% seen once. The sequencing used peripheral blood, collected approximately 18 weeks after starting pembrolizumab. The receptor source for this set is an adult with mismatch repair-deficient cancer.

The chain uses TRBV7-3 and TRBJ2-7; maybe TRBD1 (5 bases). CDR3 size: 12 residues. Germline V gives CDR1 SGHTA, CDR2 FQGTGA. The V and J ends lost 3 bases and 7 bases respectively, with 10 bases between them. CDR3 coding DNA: TGTGCCAGCAGCTTCGGTAGGGGTGAGCAGTACTTC. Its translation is CASSFGRGEQYF. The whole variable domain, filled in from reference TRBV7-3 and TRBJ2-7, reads GAGVSQTPSNKVTEKGKYVELRCDPISGHTALYWYRQSLGQGPEFLIYFQGTGAADDSGLPNDRFFAVRPEGSVSTLKIQRTERGDSAVYLCASSFGRGEQYFGPGTRLTVT.

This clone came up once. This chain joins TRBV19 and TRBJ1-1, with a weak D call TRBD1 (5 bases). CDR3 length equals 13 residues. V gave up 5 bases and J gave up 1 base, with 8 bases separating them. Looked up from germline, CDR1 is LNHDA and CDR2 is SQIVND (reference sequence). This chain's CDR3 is CASSWQGNTEAFF. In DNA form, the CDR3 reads TGTGCCAGTAGTTGGCAGGGGAACACTGAAGCTTTCTTT.

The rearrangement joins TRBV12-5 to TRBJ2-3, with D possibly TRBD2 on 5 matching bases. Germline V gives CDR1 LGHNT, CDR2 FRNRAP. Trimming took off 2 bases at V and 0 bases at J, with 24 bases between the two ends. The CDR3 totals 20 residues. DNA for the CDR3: TGTGCTAGTGGTTTGCCCCCGGTGTGGGAGAGGATTACTAGCACAGATACGCAGTATTTT. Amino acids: CASGLPPVWERITSTDTQYF.

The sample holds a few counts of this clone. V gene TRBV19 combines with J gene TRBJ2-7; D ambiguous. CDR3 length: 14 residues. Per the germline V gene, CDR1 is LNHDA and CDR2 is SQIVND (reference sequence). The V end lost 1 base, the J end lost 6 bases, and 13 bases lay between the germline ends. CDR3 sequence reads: CASSIGWLGVEQYF. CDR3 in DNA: TGTGCCAGTAGTATAGGTTGGCTGGGCGTCGAGCAGTACTTC.

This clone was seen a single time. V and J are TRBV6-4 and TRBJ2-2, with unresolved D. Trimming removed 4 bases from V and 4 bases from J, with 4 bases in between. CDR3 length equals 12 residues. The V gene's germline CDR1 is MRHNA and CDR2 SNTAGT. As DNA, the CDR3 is TGTGCCAGCAGTGCTTCCACCGGGGAGCTGTTTTTT. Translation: CASSASTGELFF.

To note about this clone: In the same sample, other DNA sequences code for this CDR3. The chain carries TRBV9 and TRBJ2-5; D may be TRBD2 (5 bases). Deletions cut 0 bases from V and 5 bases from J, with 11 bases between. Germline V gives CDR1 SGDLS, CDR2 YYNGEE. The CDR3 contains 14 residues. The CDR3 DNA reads TGTGCCAGCAGCGTAGGACCGGGCGGGGAGACCCAGTACTTC. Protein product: CASSVGPGGETQYF.

The DNA for the CDR3 is TGTGCCTGGAGTTCTGGCGGGGAGGAAGTGCAGTTCTTC. As protein: CAWSSGGEEVQFF. This chain links TRBV30 with TRBJ2-1, with a possible D match to TRBD2 (6 bases). CDR3 size: 13 residues. Trimming shortened V by 2 bases and J by 12 bases, and 17 bases separated the two germline ends. Germline assignment: CDR1 GTSNPN and CDR2 SVGIG (reference sequence).